The 13 T cell receptor beta chains presented below share a single source sample, sequenced in a study of Graves' ophthalmopathy and Graves' hyperthyroidism. Using RNA transcripts, the TCR beta CDR3 regions were amplified. HTBI-primed first-round RT-PCR preceded second-round multiplex PCR. One entry per CDR3 protein, called by TCRdb with MiXCR from the multiplex PCR reads. The table shows about 380,000 distinct CDR3 sequences, with 15% to 19% occurring only once. The source material was peripheral blood. Source of these receptors: a woman between 18 and 30 years old with stable Graves' hyperthyroidism.

The rearrangement uses TRBV5-1 and TRBJ2-5; D may correspond to TRBD1 or TRBD2 (5 bases each). This CDR3 region has 14 residues. Trimming shortened V by 6 bases and J by 5 bases, and 17 bases separated the two germline ends. Germline values: CDR1 SGHRS, CDR2 YFSETQ. This CDR3 is CASTTSLREETQYF. The CDR3, as DNA: TGCGCCAGCACCACATCGCTCAGGGAGGAGACCCAGTACTTC. The whole variable domain, filled in from reference TRBV5-1 and TRBJ2-5, reads KAGVTQTPRYLIKTRGQQVTLSCSPISGHRSVSWYQQTPGQGLQFLFEYFSETQRNKGNFPGRFSGRQFSNSRSEMNVSTLELGDSALYLCASTTSLREETQYFGPGTRLLVL.

The J gene is TRBJ2-7, the V gene TRBV19; 11 nucleotides agree with TRBD2. CDR1 and CDR2 (germline): LNHDA, SQIVND (reference sequence). The CDR3 is 14 amino acids. With 3 bases clipped from V and 9 bases from J, the junction kept 7 bases outside the gene matches. The CDR3 DNA reads TGTGCCAGTAGTATCACTAGCGGGGGCCGAGGGCAGTACTTC. This sequence encodes CASSITSGGRGQYF.

The chain employs TRBV7-2 and TRBJ2-5; either TRBD1 or TRBD2 may fit D (5 bases each). Germline V lookup: CDR1 SGHTA, CDR2 FQGNSA. The V gene lost 5 bases and the J gene lost 4 bases, with 20 bases spanning the gap. The CDR3 spans 16 residues. The CDR3 nucleotides are TGTGCCAGCAGCGATTTTCCGAGGGGTATTGGAGAGACCCAGTACTTC. Protein: CASSDFPRGIGETQYF.

This clonotype occurred many times. J is TRBJ1-1 and V is TRBV7-9; unclear D gene. V lost 4 bases and J 7 bases, leaving 13 bases between the germline ends. Germline CDR1 SEHNR, CDR2 FQNEAQ (reference sequence). This CDR3 comprises 13 residues. The CDR3 region has the DNA TGTGCCAGCAGCTCACTTAATAAGGATGAAGCTTTCTTT. Protein sequence: CASSSLNKDEAFF.

Many counts were recorded for this clonotype. The chain combines TRBV5-1 with TRBJ2-6; unclear D gene. The CDR3 loop spans 16 amino acids. Looked up from germline, CDR1 is SGHRS and CDR2 is YFSETQ. V was clipped by 0 bases and J by 2 bases, with 9 bases between them. The CDR3 DNA follows: TGCGCCAGCAGCTTGGTGACGCTGCCTGGGGCCAACGTCCTGACTTTC. Translation: CASSLVTLPGANVLTF.

This sequence joins TRBV12-3 or TRBV12-4 and TRBJ1-5; D unresolved. CDR3 length: 18 residues. Trimming took off 7 bases at V and 0 bases at J, with 22 bases between the two ends. The CDR3 sequence: CASTISGGNRYSNQPQHF. The CDR3 DNA is TGTGCCAGCACGATTAGTGGAGGGAATCGTTATAGCAATCAGCCCCAGCATTTT.

This clonotype was seen many times. V and J are TRBV7-2 and TRBJ2-5, with D unresolved. CDR1 and CDR2 from the germline V gene are SGHTA and FQGNSA. This CDR3 region has 13 residues. V gave up 2 bases and J gave up 6 bases, with 10 bases separating them. The CDR3 here is CASSLSGLKTQYF. The CDR3 DNA is TGTGCCAGCAGCTTATCTGGGCTAAAGACCCAGTACTTC.

This clonotype was seen at least ten times. The chain joins TRBV6-1 to TRBJ2-7, with TRBD2 matching over 7 bases. The germline gives CDR1 MNHNS, CDR2 SASEGT. Trimming removed 3 bases from V and 0 bases from J; junction bases left unmatched: 2. The CDR3 length is 14 residues. The CDR3 reads CASSDGGISYEQYF. CDR3 bases: TGTGCCAGCAGTGACGGGGGGATCTCCTACGAGCAGTACTTC.

V gene TRBV24-1 combines with J gene TRBJ2-2; D gene uncertain. The V end was cut by 7 bases, the J end by 7 bases, with 12 bases between. The germline gives CDR1 KGHDR, CDR2 SFDVKD. The CDR3 has 13 amino acids. The CDR3, as DNA: TGTGCCACCAGCGATAGAGTGGGCGGGGAGCTGTTTTTT. The encoded protein is CATSDRVGGELFF.

This clonotype was counted ten times or more. The V gene is TRBV11-3, the J gene TRBJ2-2; D is uncertain. The germline CDR1 and CDR2 sequences are SGHNT and YENEEA. CDR3 length equals 13 residues. Trimming took off 2 bases at V and 4 bases at J, with 5 bases between the two ends. The DNA for the CDR3 is TGTGCCAGCAGCTTATTGAGCACCGGGGAGCTGTTTTTT. Translated, it gives CASSLLSTGELFF.

This clonotype showed up many times. V is TRBV5-5 and J is TRBJ2-6; D is perhaps TRBD2 (5 bases). The V end lost 4 bases, the J end lost 2 bases, and 10 bases lay between the germline ends. The CDR3 runs to 15 residues. The germline V gene has CDR1 SGHKS and CDR2 YYEKEE (reference sequence). DNA for the CDR3: TGTGCCAGCAGCCACCCGAGGGCTGGGGCCAACGTCCTGACTTTC. Translation: CASSHPRAGANVLTF.

This clonotype was seen ten or more times. The chain is built from TRBV27 and TRBJ1-1; no reliable D call. V lost 1 base and J lost 2, with 5 bases in between. CDR3 length: 13 residues. CDR1 is MNHEY and CDR2 is SMNVEV in the germline V gene (reference sequence). The CDR3 here is CASSLYGNTEAFF. The CDR3 coding sequence is TGTGCCAGCAGTTTATATGGTAACACTGAAGCTTTCTTT.

A word on this clonotype: Since a much larger clone is just one base distant, this may be a read error. The V gene is TRBV11-2, the J gene TRBJ2-5, with no clear D. The CDR3 runs to 15 residues. The germline V gene has CDR1 SGHAT and CDR2 FQNNGV. Trimming took off 4 bases at V and 2 bases at J, with 14 bases between the two ends. The CDR3 nucleotides read TGTGCCAGCAGCTCCAAGTGTAGCAGGCAAGAGACCCAGTACTTC. Translating it yields CASSSKCSRQETQYF.